Reported below is one T cell receptor beta chain. Unmatched junction bases numbered 7, after V lost 3 bases and J lost 5 bases. Germline assignment: CDR1 SGHRS and CDR2 YFSETQ. CDR3 length: 15 amino acids. The entry originates in a study of blood T cell repertoires in COVID-19. Study information: T cells, B-cell-depleted T cells, or PBMCs provided the cDNA or gDNA that served as material.

Clones were read by immunoSEQ multiplex PCR, and TCRdb kept only the in-frame ones, dropping some. The sample records 90,000 to 130,000 clones, 70% to 90% being singletons. The chain carries TRBV5-1 and TRBJ2-7; TRBD1 aligns across 11 bases. This receptor was obtained from a human donor in a cohort sampled during active COVID-19. Sample: peripheral blood. The CDR3 protein is CASSWTGTGGDEQYF. The CDR3 coding sequence is TGCGCCAGCAGCTGGACCGGGACAGGGGGAGACGAGCAGTACTTC. Looking up the rest from reference TRBV5-1 and TRBJ2-7 gives the full variable domain: KAGVTQTPRYLIKTRGQQVTLSCSPISGHRSVSWYQQTPGQGLQFLFEYFSETQRNKGNFPGRFSGRQFSNSRSEMNVSTLELGDSALYLCASSWTGTGGDEQYFGPGTRLTVT.